Sequencing of this T cell receptor beta chain was carried out in a study of blood T cell repertoires in COVID-19. Study-level information: Acute and convalescent COVID-19 specimens originated in the United States, Italy and Spain.

Cohorts were assigned according to the clinical history that participants reported. Method: immunoSEQ multiplex PCR; TCRdb's copy keeps in-frame clones and lacks some. The data show approximately 470,000 clones, about nine tenths seen once. This clonotype was sampled from a woman under 30 who had recovered from COVID-19. Sequenced: PBMCs or T cells enriched from blood (not recorded which).

DNA of the CDR3: TGTGCCAGCAGCGCCTTGACGGGACACCTCTCCTACGAGCAGTACTTC. Protein product: CASSALTGHLSYEQYF. The rearrangement uses TRBV9 and TRBJ2-7; TRBD1 is a possible D gene (6 bases). The germline CDR1 and CDR2 sequences are SGDLS and YYNGEE. The CDR3 is 16 amino acids. The V gene lost 3 bases and the J gene lost 0 bases, with 16 bases spanning the gap. Full variable domain (rest looked up from reference TRBV9 and TRBJ2-7): DSGVTQTPKHLITATGQRVTLRCSPRSGDLSVYWYQQSLDQGLQFLIQYYNGEERAKGNILERFSAQQFPDLHSELNLSSLELGDSALYFCASSALTGHLSYEQYFGPGTRLTVT.